One sample yielded the 29 T cell receptor beta chains listed below, sequenced in a study of T cell responses to AZD1222 COVID-19 vaccine. The repertoire was sequenced with immunoSEQ multiplex PCR; TCRdb's copy has only in-frame clones and lacks some. Of 70,000 to 85,000 clones in the sample, roughly four fifths are singletons; the top ten hold 2.9%. The source was peripheral blood, collected on day 0 of AZD1222 vaccination. Receptor source: an adult in good health.

This clone was seen just once. The chain is built from TRBV30 and TRBJ2-1; 7 bases map to TRBD2. The CDR3 has 14 residues. V shed 2 bases and J 6 bases; nucleotides not matched to a gene: 7. CDR1 and CDR2 (germline): GTSNPN, SVGIG (reference sequence). The CDR3 DNA is TGTGCCTGGAGTAGGACTAGGGGTGGCAATGAGCAGTTCTTC. It specifies CAWSRTRGGNEQFF.

The chain employs TRBV9 and TRBJ2-3; TRBD1 or TRBD2 may be the D gene (5 bases each). CDR3 length equals 15 residues. The germline gives CDR1 SGDLS, CDR2 YYNGEE. The germline V and J ends were trimmed by 0 bases and 4 bases, with 12 bases remaining between them. The chain's CDR3 is CASSVASGGADTQYF. CDR3 bases: TGTGCCAGCAGCGTAGCTTCTGGGGGAGCAGATACGCAGTATTTT.

J is TRBJ2-5 and V is TRBV18, with D uncertain. Germline V gives CDR1 KGHSH, CDR2 LQKENI. This CDR3 comprises 15 residues. Between the trimmed V and J ends, which lost 6 bases and 2 bases, there was a span of 16 bases. The CDR3 reads CASSPIDGTQETQYF. CDR3 DNA: TGTGCCAGCTCTCCTATCGACGGAACTCAAGAGACCCAGTACTTC.

This clone was found a few times. V is TRBV2 and J is TRBJ1-3; weak D call: TRBD1 (6 bases). The germline V and J ends were trimmed by 4 bases and 1 base, with 11 bases remaining between them. Germline CDR1 is SNHLY and CDR2 is FYNNEI. CDR3 length: 15 amino acids. CDR3 sequence (DNA): TGTGCCAGCAGTGCATCGAGGGGGTCTGGAAACACCATATATTTT. Translation: CASSASRGSGNTIYF.

CDR3 sequence (DNA): TGTGCCTGGAGTGCTGGAGGGTTCTCTGGAAACACCATATATTTT. Residues: CAWSAGGFSGNTIYF. The chain combines TRBV30 with TRBJ1-3; D not certain. V was shortened by 1 base and J by 0 bases, with 10 bases between the two germline ends. Germline assignment: CDR1 GTSNPN and CDR2 SVGIG (reference sequence). The CDR3 runs to 15 residues.

The V call is TRBV5-6, the J call TRBJ2-7; 7 bases are a match to TRBD1. This CDR3 is built from 15 residues. Trimming at V came to 4 bases and at J to 0 bases, leaving 7 bases not matched to a gene. Germline V gene lookup returns CDR1 SGHDT and CDR2 YYEEEE. The CDR3 DNA reads as TGTGCCAGCAGCCCGGACAGGAGAAACTCCTACGAGCAGTACTTC. Protein sequence: CASSPDRRNSYEQYF. The entire variable domain, with the rest obtained from reference TRBV5-6 and TRBJ2-7, is as follows: DAGVTQSPTHLIKTRGQQVTLRCSPKSGHDTVSWYQQALGQGPQFIFQYYEEEERQRGNFPDRFSGHQFPNYSSELNVNALLLGDSALYLCASSPDRRNSYEQYFGPGTRLTVT.

The chain carries TRBV4-3 and TRBJ2-2; either TRBD1 or TRBD2 may supply D (5 bases each). This CDR3 comprises 16 residues. Between the trimmed V and J ends, which lost 4 bases and 3 bases, there was a span of 15 bases. Germline V gene lookup returns CDR1 LGHNA and CDR2 YSLEER. CDR3 sequence (DNA): TGCGCCAGCAGCCTTCGGCCGGGGCCCTACACCGGGGAGCTGTTTTTT. The encoded protein is CASSLRPGPYTGELFF.

The chain links TRBV28 to TRBJ1-1; tentative D call: TRBD1 (5 bases). The CDR3 spans 15 residues. Trimming cost V 5 bases and J 0 bases, with 13 bases left between them. Germline-derived CDR1 and CDR2 are MDHEN and SYDVKM. CDR3 sequence: CASSPRGTMNTEAFF. As DNA, the CDR3 is TGTGCCAGCAGTCCGAGGGGTACCATGAACACTGAAGCTTTCTTT.

The sample holds a few counts of this clone. The CDR3 spells CAWNERAHTPPGYNEQFF. CDR3 nucleotides: TGTGCCTGGAATGAGCGGGCTCATACTCCACCGGGCTACAATGAGCAGTTCTTC. The chain combines TRBV30 with TRBJ2-1, with D perhaps matching TRBD2 (6 bases). CDR3 length: 18 residues. From germline, CDR1 is GTSNPN and CDR2 SVGIG (reference sequence). Trimming shortened V by 4 bases and J by 3 bases, and 25 bases separated the two germline ends.

The chain combines TRBV11-2 with TRBJ2-7, with 11 positions matching TRBD1. The CDR3 spans 15 residues. Germline V gene lookup returns CDR1 SGHAT and CDR2 FQNNGV. V dropped 5 bases and J dropped 2; count of bases not matched to a gene: 5. The CDR3 loop reads CASSNRTGGPYEQYF. In nucleotides, the CDR3 is TGTGCCAGCAGCAATCGGACAGGGGGCCCCTACGAGCAGTACTTC. The complete variable domain, with remaining parts taken from reference TRBV11-2 and TRBJ2-7, reads EAGVAQSPRYKIIEKRQSVAFWCNPISGHATLYWYQQILGQGPKLLIQFQNNGVVDDSQLPKDRFSAERLKGVDSTLKIQPAKLEDSAVYLCASSNRTGGPYEQYFGPGTRLTVT.

This clone was seen once. This chain connects TRBV10-1 to TRBJ1-4, with D possibly TRBD1 on 6 matching bases. Trimming left V 10 bases short and J 1 base short, with 25 bases between. The CDR3 sequence is 18 residues long. Germline V lookup: CDR1 WNHNN, CDR2 SYGVQD (reference sequence). CDR3 nucleotide sequence: TGCGCCACCAAAGGGGGGGCAGGGACTTCGGTAACTAATGAAAAACTGTTTTTT. Translating gives CATKGGAGTSVTNEKLFF.

The chain couples TRBV5-1 to TRBJ1-5; D unclear. Deletions cut 3 bases from V and 0 bases from J, with 16 bases between. This CDR3 spans 17 amino acids. Germline V CDR1 and CDR2: SGHRS, YFSETQ. CDR3 region: CASSSTPSPYSNQPQHF. CDR3 sequence (DNA): TGCGCCAGCAGCTCCACCCCGAGTCCCTATAGCAATCAGCCCCAGCATTTT.

The chain recombines TRBV5-4 with TRBJ2-7; D tentatively fits TRBD1 or TRBD2 (7 bases each). Germline V gene data show CDR1 as SGHNT and CDR2 as YYREEE (reference sequence). The V gene lost 4 bases and the J gene lost 4 bases, with 18 bases spanning the gap. The CDR3 extends over 15 amino acids. The CDR3 region has the DNA TGTGCCAGCAGCCCCCCAGGGGGGGGTTTATACGAGCAGTACTTC. This gives the protein CASSPPGGGLYEQYF. Complete variable domain (other parts from reference TRBV5-4 and TRBJ2-7): ETGVTQSPTHLIKTRGQQVTLRCSSQSGHNTVSWYQQALGQGPQFIFQYYREEENGRGNFPPRFSGLQFPNYSSELNVNALELDDSALYLCASSPPGGGLYEQYFGPGTRLTVT.

This clone was observed once. The gene calls are TRBV5-8 and TRBJ1-6; unclear D gene. The CDR3 covers 18 residues. The V and J ends lost 0 bases and 10 bases respectively, with 23 bases between them. From germline, CDR1 is SGHTS and CDR2 YDEGEE. CDR3 DNA: TGTGCCAGCAGCTTGGGGTGGCGGTTCGAAAAAACGGGATCACCCCTCCACTTT. Its protein is CASSLGWRFEKTGSPLHF.

This clone was picked up one time. This chain uses TRBV6-2 or TRBV6-3 with TRBJ1-1, with no clear D. Germline CDR1 MNHEY, CDR2 SVGEGT. Trimming stripped 1 base from V and 4 bases from J, with 4 bases between. This CDR3 is built from 12 residues. CDR3: CASSYWGTEAFF. The DNA for the CDR3 is TGTGCCAGCAGTTACTGGGGCACTGAAGCTTTCTTT.

The genes are TRBV9 and TRBJ1-5, with D maybe TRBD1 (5 bases). The CDR3 sequence is 15 residues long. From germline, CDR1 is SGDLS and CDR2 YYNGEE. The V gene lost 3 bases and the J gene lost 0 bases, with 10 bases spanning the gap. CDR3: CASSADSYSNQPQHF. CDR3 in DNA: TGTGCCAGCAGCGCCGACAGTTATAGCAATCAGCCCCAGCATTTT.

The gene calls are TRBV7-2 and TRBJ2-7; TRBD2 matches at 9 bases. The V gene's germline CDR1 is SGHTA and CDR2 FQGNSA. The CDR3 contains 16 residues. V dropped 3 bases and J dropped 4; count of bases not matched to a gene: 10. The CDR3 loop is CASSFEGTSRSYEQYF. In DNA form, the CDR3 reads TGTGCCAGCAGCTTTGAAGGGACTAGCCGTTCGTACGAGCAGTACTTC.

As regards this clone: This same CDR3 is encoded by further DNA sequences in the sample. The chain joins TRBV18 to TRBJ1-3, with D unclear. The ends were cut back, 3 bases at V and 0 bases at J, with 9 bases in the middle. The CDR3 contains 15 residues. Germline V CDR1 and CDR2: KGHSH, LQKENI. The CDR3: CASSPSGASGNTIYF. The CDR3 coding sequence is TGTGCCAGCTCACCTTCGGGAGCCTCTGGAAACACCATATATTTT.

CDR3: CASSLDRGSTEAFF. CDR3 bases: TGTGCCAGCAGTCTGGACAGGGGCAGCACTGAAGCTTTCTTT. The chain uses TRBV7-2 and TRBJ1-1, with 9 bases fitting TRBD1. The germline gives CDR1 SGHTA, CDR2 FQGNSA. V shed 6 bases and J 4 bases; nucleotides not matched to a gene: 6. There are 14 residues in the CDR3.

This rearrangement joins TRBV9 to TRBJ1-1, with TRBD1 identical over 7 bases. Per the germline V gene, CDR1 is SGDLS and CDR2 is YYNGEE. The CDR3 is made up of 14 amino acids. With 3 bases clipped from V and 0 bases from J, the junction kept 2 bases outside the gene matches. In nucleotides, the CDR3 is TGTGCCAGCAGCGGGGACAGACTGAACACTGAAGCTTTCTTT. Protein sequence: CASSGDRLNTEAFF. Variable domain in full (rest from reference TRBV9 and TRBJ1-1): DSGVTQTPKHLITATGQRVTLRCSPRSGDLSVYWYQQSLDQGLQFLIQYYNGEERAKGNILERFSAQQFPDLHSELNLSSLELGDSALYFCASSGDRLNTEAFFGQGTRLTVV.

The rearrangement links TRBV3-1 (or the pseudogene TRBV3-2) to TRBJ1-2, with a tentative D call TRBD1 (5 bases). Germline V CDR1 and CDR2: LGHDT, YNNKEL (reference sequence). V lost 3 bases and J 3 bases, leaving 11 bases between the germline ends. The length of the CDR3 is 14 residues. The CDR3 region is CASSHAKGHYGYTF. In DNA form, the CDR3 reads TGTGCCAGCAGCCATGCCAAGGGGCACTATGGCTACACCTTC.

The gene calls are TRBV12-3 or TRBV12-4 and TRBJ1-2; tentatively, D is TRBD1 (5 bases). The CDR3 has 13 residues. Trimming removed 4 bases from V and 9 bases from J, with 15 bases in between. DNA of the CDR3: TGTGCCAGCAGTTCGGGACCCCTGTTTAGCTACACCTTC. This gives the protein CASSSGPLFSYTF.

CDR3 sequence (DNA): TGTGCCAGTAGTATGGGACCCAACAGCTACGAGCAGTACTTC. It specifies CASSMGPNSYEQYF. J is TRBJ2-7 and V is TRBV19, with D perhaps TRBD1 or TRBD2 (5 bases each). CDR3 length: 14 amino acids. V was shortened by 3 bases and J by 3 bases, with 12 bases between the two germline ends. From germline, CDR1 is LNHDA and CDR2 SQIVND (reference sequence).

The chain carries TRBV4-3 and TRBJ2-3, with 9 nucleotides matching TRBD1. The CDR3 loop spans 15 amino acids. Trimming took 5 bases from V and 2 from J; bases not matched to a gene: 5. Per the germline V gene, CDR1 is LGHNA and CDR2 is YSLEER. The CDR3 region is CASSARDRDTDTQYF. The CDR3 region has the DNA TGCGCCAGCAGCGCCCGGGACAGGGACACAGATACGCAGTATTTT.

This chain uses TRBV6-5 with TRBJ1-4, with 8 positions matching TRBD1. From germline, CDR1 is MNHEY and CDR2 SVGAGI. The CDR3 consists of 14 residues. V shed 6 bases, J shed 8 bases, and the junction held 8 bases outside the gene matches. The CDR3 region is CASSTVTGDEKLFF. The CDR3 region has the DNA TGTGCCAGCAGCACGGTGACAGGGGACGAAAAACTGTTTTTT.

V and J are TRBV7-9 and TRBJ1-4; 10 bases map to TRBD1. Germline loops: CDR1 SEHNR, CDR2 FQNEAQ (reference sequence). The CDR3 length is 15 residues. J lost 8 bases, V lost 0 bases, and 3 bases had no gene match. Written as DNA, the CDR3 is TGTGCCAGCAGCTTAGCCGGGACAGGGGACGAAAAACTGTTTTTT. Translation gives CASSLAGTGDEKLFF. The entire variable domain, with the rest obtained from reference TRBV7-9 and TRBJ1-4, is as follows: DTGVSQNPRHKITKRGQNVTFRCDPISEHNRLYWYRQTLGQGPEFLTYFQNEAQLEKSRLLSDRFSAERPKGSFSTLEIQRTEQGDSAMYLCASSLAGTGDEKLFFGSGTQLSVL.

V usage is TRBV3-1 (or the pseudogene TRBV3-2) and J usage is TRBJ2-7; D is possibly TRBD1 (5 bases). Trimming removed 0 bases at V and 6 bases at J, with 12 bases between. This CDR3 is 14 amino acids long. From germline, CDR1 is LGHDT and CDR2 YNNKEL (reference sequence). The DNA for the CDR3 is TGTGCCAGCAGCCAAGATAAGGTCAGGGCCGAGCAGTACTTC. Protein sequence: CASSQDKVRAEQYF.

This clone is a singleton in its sample. The chain combines TRBV7-2 with TRBJ2-1; no reliable D call. CDR1 is SGHTA, CDR2 FQGNSA, per germline. The CDR3 spans 13 residues. V was shortened by 1 base and J by 8 bases, with 9 bases between the two germline ends. The CDR3 nucleotides are TGTGCCAGCAGCTTAGTAACGACGGATGAGCAGTTCTTC. Residues: CASSLVTTDEQFF.

This chain connects TRBV28 to TRBJ1-1; D not certain. With 5 bases removed from V and 2 bases from J, the gap between germline ends came to 12 bases. The CDR3 contains 14 residues. Germline V gene data show CDR1 as MDHEN and CDR2 as SYDVKM. Written as DNA, the CDR3 is TGTGCCAGCAGTCTCTTCCTGCAAAACACTGAAGCTTTCTTT. Residues: CASSLFLQNTEAFF.